The 27 T cell receptor beta chains given below trace back to one sample, sequenced in a study of blood T cell repertoires in COVID-19. Here immunoSEQ multiplex PCR was the method, and the copy in TCRdb shows in-frame clones only, minus some. The sample carries about 320,000 clones, approximately 81% recorded once. Sequencing was done on a sample of PBMCs or T cells enriched from blood (not recorded which). The receptors derive from a woman in her 30s who had been exposed to COVID-19.

J is TRBJ1-1 and V is TRBV19; no definite D call. Germline values: CDR1 LNHDA, CDR2 SQIVND (reference sequence). V was trimmed by 3 bases and J by 6 bases, leaving 5 bases between them. The CDR3 length is 11 residues. CDR3 in DNA: TGTGCCAGTAGTATGTCCGCTGAAGCTTTCTTT. This translates into CASSMSAEAFF.

The chain uses TRBV11-1 and TRBJ1-2, with 9 bases fitting TRBD1. V shed 5 bases, J shed 8 bases, and the junction held 12 bases outside the gene matches. Germline loops: CDR1 SGHAT, CDR2 FQDESV (reference sequence). CDR3 length: 15 amino acids. The CDR3 DNA sequence: TGTGCCAGCAGCCCGGGACAGGGCCCCAGGGTGGGCTACACCTTC. Amino acid sequence: CASSPGQGPRVGYTF.

The V and J genes are TRBV24-1 and TRBJ1-2; D uncertain. Trimming removed 3 bases at V and 8 bases at J, with 15 bases between. In germline, CDR1 is KGHDR, CDR2 SFDVKD. The CDR3 consists of 14 residues. CDR3 sequence reads: CATSDRLQVYGYTF. As DNA, the CDR3 is TGTGCCACCAGTGATCGCCTTCAGGTTTACGGCTACACCTTC.

The V and J genes are TRBV28 and TRBJ2-7, with 7 bases fitting TRBD1. Per germline, CDR1 MDHEN and CDR2 SYDVKM. The CDR3 has 14 amino acids. V lost 1 base to trimming and J lost 5 bases; unmatched junction nucleotides: 5. The CDR3 DNA reads TGTGCCAGCAGTTTATTACAGGGGAAGAACGAGCAGTACTTC. It encodes CASSLLQGKNEQYF. Variable domain in full (rest from reference TRBV28 and TRBJ2-7): DVKVTQSSRYLVKRTGEKVFLECVQDMDHENMFWYRQDPGLGLRLIYFSYDVKMKEKGDIPEGYSVSREKKERFSLILESASTNQTSMYLCASSLLQGKNEQYFGPGTRLTVT.

This chain links TRBV7-2 with TRBJ1-3; D may be TRBD1 (6 bases). The CDR3 sequence is 15 residues long. V lost 5 bases and J lost 3, with 14 bases in between. Looked up from germline, CDR1 is SGHTA and CDR2 is FQGNSA. CDR3 in DNA: TGTGCCAGCAGCCAGAGACAGGTTGTTGGAAACACCATATATTTT. Protein sequence: CASSQRQVVGNTIYF.

This chain joins TRBV3-1 (or the pseudogene TRBV3-2) and TRBJ2-1; 7 nucleotides agree with TRBD2. The length of the CDR3 is 17 residues. V lost 1 base, J lost 0 bases, and 6 bases stayed unmatched. Germline assignment: CDR1 LGHDT and CDR2 YNNKEL (reference sequence). CDR3 loop: CASSQVAAGSSYNEQFF. CDR3 DNA sequence: TGTGCCAGCAGCCAAGTTGCAGCGGGAAGCTCCTACAATGAGCAGTTCTTC.

Of note for this clone: Different DNA sequences within this sample yield the same CDR3. The J gene is TRBJ1-6, the V gene TRBV28, with a tentative D call TRBD1 (5 bases). Germline V CDR1 and CDR2: MDHEN, SYDVKM. V lost 5 bases and J lost 7, with 15 bases in between. The CDR3 runs to 15 residues. The CDR3 protein is CASSPPQGSNSPLHF. For the CDR3, the DNA is TGTGCCAGCAGTCCCCCTCAGGGATCCAATTCACCCCTCCACTTT.

V usage is TRBV30 and J usage is TRBJ1-2; 9 bases line up with TRBD1. J was trimmed by 6 bases and V by 1 base; bases with no gene match: 3. Germline CDR1 is GTSNPN and CDR2 is SVGIG (reference sequence). The CDR3 contains 13 residues. Written as DNA, the CDR3 is TGTGCCTGGAGTGAGGGACAGGGTGATGGCTACACCTTC. Translated, it gives CAWSEGQGDGYTF.

This sequence joins TRBV5-4 and TRBJ2-5; 7 bases match TRBD1. The ends lost 4 bases at V and 3 bases at J; junction bases unmatched: 3. The CDR3 is 13 residues long. The germline gives CDR1 SGHNT, CDR2 YYREEE (reference sequence). The CDR3 DNA is TGTGCCAGCAGCCGCGACAGGGAAGAGACCCAGTACTTC. Translated, it gives CASSRDREETQYF.

This chain uses TRBV10-1 with TRBJ2-1; TRBD1 matches at 10 bases. The V gene end was trimmed by 7 bases and the J gene end by 15 bases; junction bases not matched to a gene: 9. CDR3 length equals 12 residues. Per the germline V gene, CDR1 is WNHNN and CDR2 is SYGVQD (reference sequence). CDR3 DNA sequence: TGCGCCAGCACCCAGGGACAGGGGACTTGGTTCTTC. Protein product: CASTQGQGTWFF.

V usage is TRBV7-2 and J usage is TRBJ2-5; possibly TRBD1 for D (5 bases). CDR1 is SGHTA and CDR2 is FQGNSA in the germline V gene. The ends were cut back, 5 bases at V and 5 bases at J, with 18 bases in the middle. There are 15 residues in the CDR3. CDR3 region: CASSPESQGGETQYF. The CDR3 DNA reads as TGTGCCAGCAGCCCAGAAAGTCAGGGTGGGGAGACCCAGTACTTC.

The chain combines TRBV27 with TRBJ1-5; D unresolved. V lost 5 bases, J lost 5 bases, and 13 bases lay in between. This CDR3 region has 14 residues. Germline values: CDR1 MNHEY, CDR2 SMNVEV (reference sequence). The CDR3 loop is CASSPSTGYQPQHF. In DNA, the CDR3 is TGTGCCAGCAGTCCTTCGACGGGTTATCAGCCCCAGCATTTT.

V and J are TRBV5-4 and TRBJ2-7; 11 bases line up with TRBD2. Germline trimming cut 1 base from V and 4 bases from J; bases unmatched to any gene: 7. Per germline, CDR1 SGHNT and CDR2 YYREEE (reference sequence). CDR3 size: 16 residues. The chain's CDR3 is CASSLSFTSGGYEQYF. The DNA for the CDR3 is TGTGCCAGCAGCTTGTCCTTCACTAGCGGGGGATACGAGCAGTACTTC.

This chain links TRBV30 with TRBJ2-2, with TRBD1 identical over 11 bases. The CDR3 runs 16 residues. The V gene end was trimmed by 5 bases and the J gene end by 7 bases; junction bases not matched to a gene: 12. Germline V gene sequence: CDR1 GTSNPN, CDR2 SVGIG (reference sequence). CDR3: CAWGQGARPGFGELFF. CDR3 nucleotide sequence: TGTGCCTGGGGACAGGGGGCGCGACCCGGGTTCGGGGAGCTGTTTTTT.

The chain couples TRBV9 to TRBJ1-2, with TRBD1 identical over 9 bases. The CDR3 is 15 amino acids. Germline CDR1 SGDLS, CDR2 YYNGEE. V shed 3 bases, J shed 6 bases, and the junction held 9 bases outside the gene matches. For the CDR3, the DNA is TGTGCCAGCAGCGGTTACAGGGGGCGGGAGAATGGCTACACCTTC. Encoded protein: CASSGYRGRENGYTF.

The chain employs TRBV9 and TRBJ1-1, with D hard to call. Trimming pared 3 bases from V and 0 bases from J, leaving 15 bases between. This CDR3 is built from 16 residues. Germline V gene lookup returns CDR1 SGDLS and CDR2 YYNGEE. The CDR3: CASSDNTEFMNTEAFF. In DNA form, the CDR3 reads TGTGCCAGCAGCGATAATACAGAGTTCATGAACACTGAAGCTTTCTTT. Variable domain in full (rest from reference TRBV9 and TRBJ1-1): DSGVTQTPKHLITATGQRVTLRCSPRSGDLSVYWYQQSLDQGLQFLIQYYNGEERAKGNILERFSAQQFPDLHSELNLSSLELGDSALYFCASSDNTEFMNTEAFFGQGTRLTVV.

This sequence joins TRBV4-1 and TRBJ1-1, with 10 nucleotides matching TRBD1. CDR1 and CDR2 from the germline V gene are MGHRA and YSYEKL. Trimming at V came to 1 base and at J to 1 base, leaving 3 bases not matched to a gene. CDR3 size: 16 residues. CDR3 protein: CASSQGQGAGNTEAFF. The CDR3 nucleotides are TGCGCCAGCAGCCAAGGACAGGGGGCTGGGAACACTGAAGCTTTCTTT.

CDR3 nucleotide sequence: TGTGCCTGGGGGAGGGCCAATCAGCCCCAGCATTTT. Protein sequence: CAWGRANQPQHF. This chain uses TRBV30 with TRBJ1-5; unclear D gene. V was clipped by 5 bases and J by 3 bases, with 8 bases between them. This CDR3 region has 12 residues. The germline V gene encodes CDR1 GTSNPN and CDR2 SVGIG (reference sequence).

The chain carries TRBV7-9 and TRBJ2-3, with D unresolved. V shed 2 bases and J shed 0 bases, with 9 bases lying between them. CDR3 length: 15 amino acids. The germline gives CDR1 SEHNR, CDR2 FQNEAQ (reference sequence). In nucleotides, the CDR3 is TGTGCCAGCAGCTTACAAGGAGCTAGCACAGATACGCAGTATTTT. Protein: CASSLQGASTDTQYF.

The V and J genes are TRBV28 and TRBJ1-1; D remains unclear. Germline CDR1 and CDR2: MDHEN and SYDVKM. The CDR3 totals 15 residues. The ends were cut back, 6 bases at V and 1 base at J, with 15 bases in the middle. As DNA, the CDR3 is TGTGCCAGCAGCCCACCAAAGGGAGCGAACACTGAAGCTTTCTTT. Its translation is CASSPPKGANTEAFF.

The chain couples TRBV28 to TRBJ1-2, with 9 bases matching TRBD1. This CDR3 region has 13 residues. The V gene's germline CDR1 is MDHEN and CDR2 SYDVKM. Unmatched junction bases numbered 6, after V lost 5 bases and J lost 8 bases. The CDR3 DNA sequence: TGTGCCAGCAGTCCGGACAGGGGAAGAGGCTACACCTTC. The encoded protein is CASSPDRGRGYTF.

The chain couples TRBV5-4 to TRBJ2-3; TRBD2 might be the D (6 bases). This CDR3 region has 14 residues. Deletions cut 3 bases from V and 4 bases from J, with 12 bases between. In germline, CDR1 is SGHNT, CDR2 YYREEE (reference sequence). CDR3 region: CASSSNWGADTQYF. The CDR3 nucleotides are TGTGCCAGCAGCTCTAACTGGGGGGCAGATACGCAGTATTTT. Full variable domain (outside the CDR3, taken from reference TRBV5-4 and TRBJ2-3): ETGVTQSPTHLIKTRGQQVTLRCSSQSGHNTVSWYQQALGQGPQFIFQYYREEENGRGNFPPRFSGLQFPNYSSELNVNALELDDSALYLCASSSNWGADTQYFGPGTRLTVL.

CDR3: CASSPLLGRIKGKDTEAFF. The CDR3 DNA reads as TGTGCCAGCAGTCCCCTCCTCGGACGGATCAAGGGGAAGGACACTGAAGCTTTCTTT. This chain uses TRBV6-6 with TRBJ1-1; perhaps TRBD1 as D (5 bases). V lost 5 bases to trimming and J lost 3 bases, with 28 bases between them. Germline values: CDR1 MNHNY, CDR2 SVGAGI (reference sequence). This CDR3 is 19 amino acids long.

This chain connects TRBV13 to TRBJ1-3, with no clear D. The germline gives CDR1 PRHDT, CDR2 FYEKMQ (reference sequence). V shed 6 bases and J shed 4 bases, with 25 bases lying between them. CDR3 length equals 18 residues. DNA of the CDR3: TGTGCCAGCAGAAACTCTGAGAGGCCAACCTCTTACGGAAACACCATATATTTT. This codes for CASRNSERPTSYGNTIYF.

J is TRBJ2-5 and V is TRBV28; 10 bases are shared with TRBD2. V gave up 2 bases and J gave up 5 bases; unmatched junction bases: 8. This CDR3 has 16 amino acids. From germline, CDR1 is MDHEN and CDR2 SYDVKM. The CDR3 bases are TGTGCCAGCAGTTTAAGGGGAGCGGGAGGGCCTGAGACCCAGTACTTC. This translates into CASSLRGAGGPETQYF.

As regards this clone: Other nucleotide sequences from this sample produce the same CDR3. This chain joins TRBV19 and TRBJ1-6, with TRBD1 as a possible D gene (6 bases). The germline gives CDR1 LNHDA, CDR2 SQIVND (reference sequence). The CDR3 has 13 amino acids. Deletions cut 9 bases from V and 6 bases from J, with 12 bases between. The CDR3 sequence is CASSQGFNSPLHF. The CDR3 DNA reads as TGTGCCAGCAGCCAGGGGTTTAATTCACCCCTCCACTTT.

The chain couples TRBV11-3 to TRBJ2-1, with 9 positions matching TRBD2. Germline CDR1 reads SGHNT; CDR2 reads YENEEA. This CDR3 contains 16 residues. With V trimmed by 1 base and J by 7 bases, 8 bases remained unmatched. CDR3 region: CASSLGTRGGTNEQFF. CDR3 in DNA: TGTGCCAGCAGCTTAGGTACGCGGGGGGGTACGAATGAGCAGTTCTTC.